This TCR beta chain was retrieved from a study of T cells in Graves' hyperthyroidism and ophthalmopathy. Overall study context: Before treatment of any kind, peripheral blood was taken at initial diagnosis. General study results and limits: From stable hyperthyroidism, ophthalmopathy was set apart by a 13 V-J model.

This clonotype occurred a few times. The antigen is unknown. The cohort's ophthalmopathy patients, a group with duration under 3 months, had a Clinical Activity Score of at least 3 and a NOSPECS grade of at least 4. Exclusion of a patient resulted from uncontrolled infection, other autoimmune disease, pregnancy or lactation. Amplification of TCR beta CDR3 regions used RNA as the template. HTBI primers were the set used in a first-round RT-PCR of the TCR CDR3. One entry per CDR3 protein results from TCRdb running MiXCR on the multiplex PCR reads. This table holds about 400,000 distinct CDR3 sequences, about an eighth found once. This receptor was identified in a man in his fifties or sixties with Graves' ophthalmopathy. The sequencing input was blood.

The CDR3 region is CASSLNRDRHQRGTGELFF. In DNA, the CDR3 is TGTGCCAGCAGCTTAAACCGGGACAGGCATCAACGGGGCACCGGGGAGCTGTTTTTT. The chain uses TRBV7-8 and TRBJ2-2; 8 bases are shared with TRBD1. The CDR3 sequence is 19 residues long. Trimming cost V 2 bases and J 4 bases; bases outside gene matches: 15. Germline CDR1 reads SGHVS; CDR2 reads FQNEAQ.